The 5 T cell receptor beta chains below all came from one sample that was sequenced in a study of regulatory T cells in long-lasting Graves disease. Assembly of TCR beta libraries relied on iRepertoire HTBI primers together with Arm-PCR of CDR3 regions. TCRdb used MiXCR to reprocess the multiplex PCR reads, holding one entry per CDR3 protein. This table holds approximately 440,000 distinct CDR3 sequences, about 17% found once. Time point given: newly diagnosed GD, antithyroid drugs for less than 3 months. The TCR library used RNA extracted from PBMCs. This same sample was also part of a study on T cells in Graves' hyperthyroidism and ophthalmopathy.

Sequences were derived from peripheral blood mononuclear cells (PBMCs), sampled at new diagnosis, from a patient treated with antithyroid drugs. The receptor source for this set is a man aged 40-49 years with Graves disease.

This clonotype was counted at least ten times. The J gene is TRBJ1-2, the V gene TRBV20-1, with TRBD1 matching 7 bases. Germline V CDR1 and CDR2: DFQATT, SNEGSKA (reference sequence). The CDR3 is made up of 12 amino acids. Losses at the gene ends were 2 bases for V and 6 bases for J; bases not matched to a gene: 3. DNA of the CDR3: TGCAGTGCTAGATATACAGGGGATGGCTACACCTTC. Protein product: CSARYTGDGYTF.

This clonotype was recorded many times. The V gene is TRBV7-9, the J gene TRBJ2-7, with TRBD2 matching over 10 bases. CDR3 length: 15 residues. The germline gives CDR1 SEHNR, CDR2 FQNEAQ (reference sequence). V lost 5 bases and J lost 0; bases outside the gene matches: 4. CDR3 sequence (DNA): TGTGCCAGCAGCCTGACTAGCGGGTTCTCCTACGAGCAGTACTTC. Translated: CASSLTSGFSYEQYF.

This clonotype was counted only a few times. The J gene is TRBJ2-5, the V gene TRBV20-1, with D unclear. This CDR3 has 13 amino acids. Germline-derived CDR1 and CDR2 are DFQATT and SNEGSKA (reference sequence). Trimming removed 6 bases from V and 5 bases from J, with 16 bases in between. In nucleotides, the CDR3 is TGCAGTGCCAATAGACAATTGGGGGAGACCCAGTACTTC. It yields the protein CSANRQLGETQYF.

This clonotype was observed a handful of times. The chain joins TRBV20-1 to TRBJ2-1; D not resolved. This CDR3 has 16 amino acids. With 2 bases removed from V and 6 bases from J, the gap between germline ends came to 20 bases. Germline V gene data show CDR1 as DFQATT and CDR2 as SNEGSKA (reference sequence). The CDR3 nucleotides read TGCAGTGCTAGATCTCCGTTTGTGGGATCGGGCAATGAGCAGTTCTTC. Translation gives CSARSPFVGSGNEQFF.

In its sample, this clonotype was seen many times. This chain joins TRBV6-2 or TRBV6-3 and TRBJ2-1; 8 bases align to TRBD1. Germline values: CDR1 MNHEY, CDR2 SVGEGT. The V segment lost 4 bases and the J segment 8 bases; nucleotides outside the gene matches: 7. The CDR3 totals 14 residues. The CDR3 nucleotides are TGTGCCAGCAGTTCCGACAGGGGAATACATGAGCAGTTCTTC. It yields the protein CASSSDRGIHEQFF.